Sequencing of this T cell receptor (beta chain) was carried out in a study of blood T cells in healthy people across ages. Sample-barcoded 5' priming and a J-beta primer mix drove a second PCR of 7 to 11 cycles. One entry per CDR3 protein, called by TCRdb with MiXCR from the 5' RACE reads. The table has some 850,000 distinct CDR3 sequences, 20% to 30% seen once. With V trimmed by 5 bases and J by 2 bases, 10 bases remained unmatched. The germline V gene encodes CDR1 LNHDA and CDR2 SQIVND (reference sequence). The CDR3 contains 16 residues. This clonotype was seen more than once but under ten times. The data were also submitted as part of a second study, on T cells of mothers and their children.

The chain links TRBV19 to TRBJ2-5; 8 bases are shared with TRBD2. The clonotype comes from a boy aged 10-17 years in good health. The specimen sequenced was blood. Here the CDR3 reads CASSPRGLGIQETQYF. In DNA, the CDR3 is TGTGCCAGTAGTCCCCGGGGACTAGGAATTCAAGAGACCCAGTACTTC.